What follows are 29 T cell receptor beta chains derived from one specimen sequenced in a study of T cell clonality in common variable immunodeficiency. Clones were read by immunoSEQ multiplex PCR, and TCRdb kept only the in-frame ones, dropping some. The sample was found to contain about 35,000 clones, and every one recurs. The specimen sequenced was peripheral blood mononuclear cells. The origin of the receptors is a person aged 18 to 75 in good health.

The sample holds many counts of this clone. The CDR3 end lies 3 residues beyond the end of the read and is filled in from the germline J gene. J is TRBJ2-1 and V is TRBV14; 7 bases map to TRBD2. The CDR3 consists of 15 residues. The germline V gene has CDR1 SGHDN and CDR2 FVKESK. The junction had 7 bases not matched to a gene; V was cut back by 2 bases and J by 6 bases. The CDR3 sequence is CASSQPTSAGNEQFF. CDR3 DNA, as far as it was read: TGTGCCAGCAGCCAACCAACTAGCGCGGGCAATGAG.

This clone was detected ten times or more. The missing CDR3 end, 3 residues past where the read stops, is filled in from the germline J gene. This chain connects TRBV6-1 to TRBJ1-6; D may be TRBD1 (6 bases). The germline gives CDR1 MNHNS, CDR2 SASEGT. CDR3 length: 16 amino acids. Trimming took 2 bases from V and 4 from J, leaving 12 bases between them. Partial CDR3 DNA: TGTGCCAGCAGTGAACCGGACAGATTTTATAATTCACCC. This gives the protein CASSEPDRFYNSP. The whole CDR3 sequence reads CASSEPDRFYNSPLHF.

This clone has at least ten counts. Read data end 3 residues before the CDR3 end; the end is taken from the germline J gene. The gene calls are TRBV12-3 or TRBV12-4 and TRBJ2-1; D call uncertain. Trimming shortened V by 6 bases and J by 5 bases, and 20 bases separated the two germline ends. This CDR3 has 16 amino acids. The part of the CDR3 DNA that was read is TGTGCCAGCAGCCCACGCCTCCTTGAAGCAAACAATGAG. Its translation: CASSPRLLEANNE. The whole CDR3 sequence reads CASSPRLLEANNEQFF.

This clone has a count of ten or more. The read comes to an end 3 residues before the CDR3 does, leaving the germline J gene to fill in the end. The chain recombines TRBV6-1 with TRBJ2-2; tentatively, D is TRBD1 (6 bases). CDR1 MNHNS and CDR2 SASEGT come from the germline V gene. Trimming cost V 3 bases and J 7 bases, with 18 bases left between them. The CDR3 is made up of 16 amino acids. This CDR3 reads CASSERGTQIGGELFF. The covered CDR3 bases are TGTGCCAGCAGTGAGAGGGGGACCCAGATAGGCGGGGAG.

On this clone itself: The read comes to an end 3 residues before the CDR3 does, leaving the germline J gene to fill in the end. This rearrangement joins TRBV2 to TRBJ1-6, with a possible D match to TRBD1 (5 bases). The germline V and J ends were trimmed by 6 bases and 9 bases, with 18 bases remaining between them. The germline V gene encodes CDR1 SNHLY and CDR2 FYNNEI. The CDR3 loop spans 15 amino acids. CDR3 in amino acids: CASRDFRERGSPLHF. CDR3 bases read: TGTGCCAGCAGAGACTTCAGGGAGCGCGGTTCACCC. Variable domain in full (rest from reference TRBV2 and TRBJ1-6): EPEVTQTPSHQVTQMGQEVILRCVPISNHLYFYWYRQILGQKVEFLVSFYNNEISEKSEIFDDQFSVERPDGSNFTLKIRSTKLEDSAMYFCASRDFRERGSPLHFGNGTRLTVT.

In the case of this clone: The read ends 3 residues before the CDR3 terminus; that terminus is restored from the germline J gene. This chain connects TRBV7-2 to TRBJ1-2; unclear D gene. Germline V CDR1 and CDR2: SGHTA, FQGNSA. The CDR3 runs to 15 residues. The CDR3: CASSKTTSDSYDYTF. Partial CDR3 DNA: TGTGCCAGCAGCAAAACTACTAGCGACTCCTACGAC.

There are many counts of this clone. The read terminates 3 residues before the CDR3 end, so the remaining end is supplied by the germline J gene. This chain links TRBV19 with TRBJ2-1, with 8 bases aligning to TRBD2. Germline V CDR1 and CDR2: LNHDA, SQIVND (reference sequence). CDR3 length: 18 amino acids. V dropped 2 bases and J dropped 0; count of bases not matched to a gene: 9. Here the CDR3 reads CASSIRASGFSSYNEQFF. The sequenced part of the CDR3 DNA is TGTGCCAGTAGTATAAGGGCTAGCGGGTTCAGCTCCTACAATGAG.

This clone was counted ten times or more. The CDR3 is cut off 3 residues early in the read; its end comes from the germline J gene. V and J are TRBV5-6 and TRBJ2-4; 7 positions match TRBD1. Germline CDR1 is SGHDT and CDR2 is YYEEEE. The CDR3 has 14 amino acids. J lost 6 bases, V lost 1 base, and 4 bases had no gene match. Here the CDR3 reads CASSLLTGINIQYF. Incomplete CDR3 DNA: TGTGCCAGCAGCTTGCTGACAGGGATAAACATT.

This clone was counted many times. One end of the junction is discordant with germline, which a read error may explain. The missing CDR3 end, 3 residues past where the read stops, is filled in from the germline J gene. The chain combines TRBV7-7 with TRBJ2-1; 9 nucleotides match TRBD1. Per the germline V gene, CDR1 is SSHAT and CDR2 is FNYEAQ (reference sequence). The length of the CDR3 is 14 residues. The DNA read from the CDR3 is TGTGCTAGCAGTTCCGGGACAGGGTCCAATGAG. Its translation: CASSSGTGSNE. The complete CDR3 reads CASSSGTGSNEQFF.

This clone was recorded at least ten times. The sequenced fragment ends 3 residues before the CDR3 boundary, so the rest is inferred from the germline J gene. The genes are TRBV5-8 and TRBJ1-5; no reliable D call. CDR1 SGHTS and CDR2 YDEGEE come from the germline V gene. The CDR3 sequence is 13 residues long. The V end lost 0 bases, the J end lost 7 bases, and 8 bases lay between the germline ends. The CDR3 reads CASSLGTSQPQHF. The sequenced CDR3 bases are TGTGCCAGCAGCTTGGGGACTAGCCAGCCC.

This clone showed up many times. Read data end 3 residues before the CDR3 end; the end is taken from the germline J gene. The chain has TRBV5-1 and TRBJ2-7, with 8 bases matching TRBD1. Germline-derived CDR1 and CDR2 are SGHRS and YFSETQ. The CDR3 has 14 amino acids. V shed 4 bases and J 3 bases; nucleotides not matched to a gene: 6. This CDR3 reads CASSPGTGGYEQYF. CDR3 DNA (partial): TGCGCCAGCAGCCCCGGGACAGGAGGCTACGAG.

A note on this clone: The CDR3 goes on 3 residues after the read ends, and that part is filled in from the germline J gene. V gene TRBV2 combines with J gene TRBJ2-3; 7 nucleotides agree with TRBD1. Germline-derived CDR1 and CDR2 are SNHLY and FYNNEI. The CDR3 is 15 residues long. The CDR3 here is CASSALGQIDQPQYF. Partial CDR3 DNA: TGTGCCAGCAGTGCCCTGGGACAGATCGATCAGCCG.

Notes on this clone: The read ends 3 residues early relative to the CDR3; the germline J gene fills the gap. This chain links TRBV5-5 with TRBJ2-1; 10 positions match TRBD2. Germline V gene data show CDR1 as SGHKS and CDR2 as YYEKEE (reference sequence). The CDR3 runs 15 residues. J lost 3 bases, V lost 2 bases, and 2 bases had no gene match. The CDR3 bases that were read are TGTGCCAGCAGCTTTGGGACTAGCGTCTACAATGAG. It specifies CASSFGTSVYNE. The CDR3 in full is CASSFGTSVYNEQFF.

This clone has at least ten counts. The read halts 3 residues ahead of the CDR3 end, with the missing end drawn from the germline J gene. The rearrangement joins TRBV5-1 to TRBJ1-1, with no clear D. Trimming removed 0 bases at V and 1 base at J, with 4 bases between. The CDR3 has 13 residues. Germline CDR1 is SGHRS and CDR2 is YFSETQ. The sequenced part of the CDR3 DNA is TGCGCCAGCAGCTTGGGGCCGAACACTGAA. Translation gives CASSLGPNTE. The full CDR3 protein reads CASSLGPNTEAFF.

This clone was seen many times. The read comes to an end 3 residues before the CDR3 does, leaving the germline J gene to fill in the end. The chain combines TRBV6-4 with TRBJ2-1; a possible D gene is TRBD2 (5 bases). CDR3 size: 15 residues. V was pared by 9 bases and J by 0 bases, with 15 bases between. Germline values: CDR1 MRHNA, CDR2 SNTAGT. CDR3 DNA, as far as it was read: TGTGCCAGTAGTAATTTGGCGGGCTCCTACAATGAG. As protein: CASSNLAGSYNE. The entire CDR3 is CASSNLAGSYNEQFF.

With regard to this clone: Read sequence stops 3 residues before the CDR3 end, and the germline J gene provides the missing end. V is TRBV7-3 and J is TRBJ1-2; D perhaps matches TRBD1 (6 bases). Germline V lookup: CDR1 SGHTA, CDR2 FQGTGA. The CDR3 consists of 15 residues. CDR3 DNA (partial): TGTGCCAGCAGCTTAACACCGGGAGGGGGAGATACC. Its translation: CASSLTPGGGDT. The whole CDR3 region reads CASSLTPGGGDTYTF.

CDR3 bases read: TGTGCCAGCACCCCTCTTGGGGACAGGGTGCAACACGAC. Translation gives CASTPLGDRVQHD. The CDR3 as a whole reads CASTPLGDRVQHDYTF. This chain joins TRBV6-2 or TRBV6-3 and TRBJ1-2; TRBD1 agrees at 9 bases. The read ends 3 residues shy of where the CDR3 ends; the end is completed using the germline J gene. CDR3 length: 16 residues. CDR1 and CDR2 from the germline V gene are MNHEY and SVGEGT.

Note on this clone: The CDR3 is cut off 3 residues early in the read; its end comes from the germline J gene. The chain recombines TRBV19 with TRBJ2-4; 7 bases agree with TRBD1. This CDR3 comprises 18 residues. CDR1 and CDR2 from the germline V gene are LNHDA and SQIVND (reference sequence). The CDR3 here is CASSPIRDSHSLNYGQYF. The CDR3 bases that were read are TGTGCCAGCTCACCAATCCGGGACAGCCACTCTCTTAACTATGGT.

The table lists this clone with many counts. The read terminates 3 residues before the CDR3 end, so the remaining end is supplied by the germline J gene. The chain combines TRBV20-1 with TRBJ2-7, with D possibly being TRBD2 (6 bases). The ends were cut back, 3 bases at V and 0 bases at J, with 9 bases in the middle. CDR1 is DFQATT and CDR2 is SNEGSKA in the germline V gene (reference sequence). The CDR3 extends over 13 amino acids. The covered CDR3 bases are TGCAGTGCTAGCGGAGGGGACTCCTACGAG. Translating it yields CSASGGDSYE. From start to end, the CDR3 is CSASGGDSYEQYF.

The sample holds a few counts of this clone. The read terminates 3 residues ahead of where the CDR3 ends, so the germline J gene completes it. The gene calls are TRBV18 and TRBJ2-3; D is possibly TRBD1 (5 bases). This CDR3 has 17 residues. V was pared by 3 bases and J by 0 bases, with 16 bases between. The germline V gene has CDR1 KGHSH and CDR2 LQKENI. The CDR3 protein is CASSPPVGQGSTDTQYF. The sequenced CDR3 bases are TGTGCCAGCTCACCGCCCGTGGGGCAAGGTAGCACAGATACG.

This clone has a handful of counts. Read sequence stops 3 residues before the CDR3 end, and the germline J gene provides the missing end. This chain connects TRBV6-1 to TRBJ1-4; TRBD1 is a possible D gene (5 bases). The CDR3 contains 16 residues. The germline gives CDR1 MNHNS, CDR2 SASEGT. CDR3 bases read: TGTGCCAGCAGTGAAGCGCCCGGGGGAGAGAATTCACCA. It encodes CASSEAPGGENSP. The CDR3 as a whole reads CASSEAPGGENSPLFF.

This clone was counted many times. From the germline J gene comes the end of the CDR3, since the read stops 3 residues before it. The V and J genes are TRBV7-2 and TRBJ1-2, with 7 bases identical to TRBD1. CDR3 length: 15 residues. Germline CDR1 is SGHTA and CDR2 is FQGNSA. CDR3 DNA, as far as it was read: TGTGCCAGCAGCTCACAGGGGCTATCTGATTGGGGC. Amino acids: CASSSQGLSDWG. The whole CDR3 sequence is CASSSQGLSDWGYTF.

This clone was picked up many times. Coverage ceases 3 residues before the CDR3 finishes, and the germline J gene fills in the end. The V call is TRBV7-9, the J call TRBJ1-4; TRBD1 matches at 9 bases. This CDR3 spans 14 amino acids. Germline V gene sequence: CDR1 SEHNR, CDR2 FQNEAQ (reference sequence). The V and J ends lost 3 bases and 6 bases, in that order; junction bases with no gene match: 2. CDR3 DNA, as far as it was read: TGTGCCAGCAGCTTTGGACAGGGGCATGAAAAA. It translates to CASSFGQGHEK. The whole CDR3 protein reads CASSFGQGHEKLFF. Supplemented by reference TRBV7-9 and TRBJ1-4, the full variable domain reads DTGVSQNPRHKITKRGQNVTFRCDPISEHNRLYWYRQTLGQGPEFLTYFQNEAQLEKSRLLSDRFSAERPKGSFSTLEIQRTEQGDSAMYLCASSFGQGHEKLFFGSGTQLSVL.

Regarding this clone: The read terminates 3 residues before the CDR3 end, so the remaining end is supplied by the germline J gene. The V call is TRBV7-9, the J call TRBJ1-4, with 10 bases aligning to TRBD1. This CDR3 is 13 amino acids long. Germline V gives CDR1 SEHNR, CDR2 FQNEAQ (reference sequence). The sequenced CDR3 bases are TGTGCCGGGGGGACAGGGGTTAATTCACCA. This gives the protein CAGGTGVNSP. The entire CDR3 sequence reads CAGGTGVNSPLFF.

There are many counts of this clone. The read is 3 residues too short to cover the CDR3 end, so that end is filled in from the germline J gene. This sequence joins TRBV5-4 and TRBJ2-5, with D perhaps matching TRBD2 (5 bases). This CDR3 region has 15 residues. Germline-derived CDR1 and CDR2 are SGHNT and YYREEE (reference sequence). Trimming took 3 bases from V and 2 from J, leaving 14 bases between them. The sequenced CDR3 bases are TGTGCCAGCAGCTCCCCTCAACGGGGACAAGAGACC. Amino acids: CASSSPQRGQET. The whole CDR3 sequence is CASSSPQRGQETQYF.

This clone has more than one count but fewer than ten. The read gets to within 3 residues of the CDR3 end, and the germline J gene fills in the rest. J is TRBJ1-1 and V is TRBV11-2; 7 nucleotides match TRBD1. CDR1 and CDR2 (germline): SGHAT, FQNNGV. The CDR3 contains 13 residues. Partial CDR3 DNA: TGTGCCAGCAGCTTTCCAGGGGGTCGGGGA. This sequence encodes CASSFPGGRG. In full, the CDR3 reads CASSFPGGRGAFF.

This clone was seen repeatedly, ten times or more. The missing CDR3 end, 3 residues past where the read stops, is filled in from the germline J gene. The genes are TRBV5-1 and TRBJ1-5; maybe TRBD1 (6 bases). Germline lookup yields CDR1 SGHRS and CDR2 YFSETQ. Trimming took off 1 base at V and 5 bases at J, with 10 bases between the two ends. This CDR3 has 14 amino acids. The chain's CDR3 is CASSLMAGDQPQHF. The covered CDR3 bases are TGCGCCAGCAGCTTGATGGCAGGGGATCAGCCC.

This clone has at least ten counts. The CDR3 extends 3 residues past the end of the read, so its final part is completed from the germline J gene. The chain is built from TRBV24-1 and TRBJ2-3, with D possibly being TRBD2 (5 bases). V was clipped by 5 bases and J by 4 bases, with 9 bases between them. Per germline, CDR1 KGHDR and CDR2 SFDVKD. This CDR3 is built from 13 residues. The CDR3 protein is CATSALASDTQYF. The covered CDR3 bases are TGTGCCACCAGTGCATTAGCGTCAGATACG.

This clone was seen ten or more times. Read data end 3 residues before the CDR3 end; the end is taken from the germline J gene. The V call is TRBV5-6, the J call TRBJ2-2, with D maybe TRBD2 (6 bases). The V gene's germline CDR1 is SGHDT and CDR2 YYEEEE. The CDR3 is 14 amino acids. V was clipped by 9 bases and J by 5 bases, with 17 bases between them. The CDR3 here is CATGEKGWTGELFF. The part of the CDR3 DNA that was read is TGTGCCACGGGGGAGAAGGGTTGGACCGGGGAG.